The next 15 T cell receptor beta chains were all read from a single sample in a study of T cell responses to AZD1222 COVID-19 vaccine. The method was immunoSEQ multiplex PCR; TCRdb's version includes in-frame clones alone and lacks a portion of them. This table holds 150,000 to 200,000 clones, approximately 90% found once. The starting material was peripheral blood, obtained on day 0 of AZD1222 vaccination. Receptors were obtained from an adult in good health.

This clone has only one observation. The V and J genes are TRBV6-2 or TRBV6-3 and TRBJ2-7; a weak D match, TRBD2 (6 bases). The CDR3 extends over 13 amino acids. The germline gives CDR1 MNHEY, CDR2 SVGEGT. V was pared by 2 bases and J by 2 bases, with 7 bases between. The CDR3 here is CASSYKRAYEQYF. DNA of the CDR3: TGTGCCAGCAGTTACAAGCGGGCCTACGAGCAGTACTTC.

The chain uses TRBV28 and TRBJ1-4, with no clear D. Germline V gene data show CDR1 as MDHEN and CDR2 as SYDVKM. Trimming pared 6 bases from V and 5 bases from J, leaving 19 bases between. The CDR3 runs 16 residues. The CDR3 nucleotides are TGTGCCAGCAGCATGGTCGCGCGGAACGAGAATGAAAAACTGTTTTTT. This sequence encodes CASSMVARNENEKLFF.

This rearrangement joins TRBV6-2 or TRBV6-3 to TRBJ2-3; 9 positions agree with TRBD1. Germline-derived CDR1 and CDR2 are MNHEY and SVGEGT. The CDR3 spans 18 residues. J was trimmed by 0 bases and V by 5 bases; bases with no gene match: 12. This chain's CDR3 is CASSPDRGSPSSTDTQYF. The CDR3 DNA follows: TGTGCCAGCAGTCCGGACAGGGGTTCCCCTTCTAGCACAGATACGCAGTATTTT.

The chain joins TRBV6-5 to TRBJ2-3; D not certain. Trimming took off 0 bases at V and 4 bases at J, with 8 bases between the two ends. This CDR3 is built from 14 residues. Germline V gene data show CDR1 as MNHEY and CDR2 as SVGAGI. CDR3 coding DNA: TGTGCCAGCAGTTACTCGTTTTCGGCAGATACGCAGTATTTT. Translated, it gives CASSYSFSADTQYF.

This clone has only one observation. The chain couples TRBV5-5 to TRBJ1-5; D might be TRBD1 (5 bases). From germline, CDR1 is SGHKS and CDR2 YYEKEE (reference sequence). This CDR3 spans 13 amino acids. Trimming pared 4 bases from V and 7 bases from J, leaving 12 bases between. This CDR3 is CASSPLGGQPQHF. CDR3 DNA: TGTGCCAGCAGCCCCCTCGGGGGACAGCCCCAGCATTTT.

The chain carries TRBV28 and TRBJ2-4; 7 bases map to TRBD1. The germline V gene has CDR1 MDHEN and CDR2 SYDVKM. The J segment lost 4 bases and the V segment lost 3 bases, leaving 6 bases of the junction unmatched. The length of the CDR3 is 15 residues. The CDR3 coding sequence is TGTGCCAGCAGTTTCCCCGGGACAGATAAAAACATTCAGTACTTC. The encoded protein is CASSFPGTDKNIQYF.

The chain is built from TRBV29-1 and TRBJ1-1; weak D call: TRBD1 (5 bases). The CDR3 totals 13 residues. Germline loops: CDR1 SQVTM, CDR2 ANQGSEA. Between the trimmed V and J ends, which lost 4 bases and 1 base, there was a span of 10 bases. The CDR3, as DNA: TGCAGCGTTGCCGGGACCCAGAACACTGAAGCTTTCTTT. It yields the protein CSVAGTQNTEAFF.

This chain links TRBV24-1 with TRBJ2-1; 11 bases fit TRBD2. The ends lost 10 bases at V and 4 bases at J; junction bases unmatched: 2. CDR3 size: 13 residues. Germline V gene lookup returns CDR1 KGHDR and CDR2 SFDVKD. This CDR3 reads CATGTSGYNEQFF. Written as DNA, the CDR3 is TGTGCCACTGGGACTAGCGGATACAATGAGCAGTTCTTC.

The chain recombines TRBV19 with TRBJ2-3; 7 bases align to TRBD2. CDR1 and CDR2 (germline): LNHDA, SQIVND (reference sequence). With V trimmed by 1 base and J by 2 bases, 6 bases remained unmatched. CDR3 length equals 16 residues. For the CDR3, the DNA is TGTGCCAGTAGTATAGCTGGCGGGAGCCCCACAGATACGCAGTATTTT. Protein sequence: CASSIAGGSPTDTQYF.

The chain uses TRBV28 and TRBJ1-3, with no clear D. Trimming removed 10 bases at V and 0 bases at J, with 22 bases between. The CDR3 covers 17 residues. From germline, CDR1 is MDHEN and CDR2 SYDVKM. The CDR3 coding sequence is TGTGCCACCCTTAACCGAATCGGGTCTTCCTCTGGAAACACCATATATTTT. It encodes CATLNRIGSSSGNTIYF.

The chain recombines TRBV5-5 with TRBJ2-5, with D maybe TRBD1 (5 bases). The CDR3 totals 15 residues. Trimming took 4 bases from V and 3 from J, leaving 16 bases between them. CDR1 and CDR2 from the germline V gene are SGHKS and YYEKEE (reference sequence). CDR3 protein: CASSPGPRVEETQYF. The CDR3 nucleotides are TGTGCCAGCAGCCCTGGACCCAGGGTCGAAGAGACCCAGTACTTC.

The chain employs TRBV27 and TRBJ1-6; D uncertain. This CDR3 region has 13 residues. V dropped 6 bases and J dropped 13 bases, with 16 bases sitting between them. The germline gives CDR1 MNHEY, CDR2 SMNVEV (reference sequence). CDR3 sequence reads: CASSRLRWQPLHF. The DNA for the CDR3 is TGTGCCAGCAGCAGACTCCGGTGGCAGCCCCTCCACTTT.

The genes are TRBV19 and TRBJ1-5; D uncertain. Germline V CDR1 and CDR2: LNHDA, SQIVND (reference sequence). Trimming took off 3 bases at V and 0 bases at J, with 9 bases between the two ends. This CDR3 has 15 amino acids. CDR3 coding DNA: TGTGCCAGTAGTATTGCGGCTTATAGCAATCAGCCCCAGCATTTT. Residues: CASSIAAYSNQPQHF.

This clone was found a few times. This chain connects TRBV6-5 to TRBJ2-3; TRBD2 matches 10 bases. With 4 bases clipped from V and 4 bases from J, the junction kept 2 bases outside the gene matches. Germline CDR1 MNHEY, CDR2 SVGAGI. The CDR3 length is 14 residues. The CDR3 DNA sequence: TGTGCCAGCAGTTCCAGCGGGAGGGCAGATACGCAGTATTTT. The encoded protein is CASSSSGRADTQYF.

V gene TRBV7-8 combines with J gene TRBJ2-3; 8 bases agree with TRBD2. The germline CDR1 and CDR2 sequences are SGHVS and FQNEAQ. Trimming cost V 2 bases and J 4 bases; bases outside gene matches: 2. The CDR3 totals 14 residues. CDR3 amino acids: CASSLREGADTQYF. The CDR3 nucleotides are TGTGCCAGCAGCTTACGGGAGGGGGCAGATACGCAGTATTTT.